The clone carrying this T cell receptor (beta chain) showed up just once. Libraries were prepared by immunoSEQ multiplex PCR; TCRdb keeps only in-frame clonotypes and omits some of them. The sample holds 330,000 or so clones; roughly 90% are singletons and the top ten take less than 20%. The entry originates in a study of blood T cell repertoires in COVID-19. The length of the CDR3 is 16 residues. From germline, CDR1 is LGHNA and CDR2 YSLEER. V lost 3 bases and J 2 bases, leaving 17 bases between the germline ends. The source of this sequence is a woman younger than 45 who had recovered from COVID-19. V is TRBV4-3 and J is TRBJ2-7, with D tentatively TRBD2 (6 bases). What was sequenced was PBMCs or T cells enriched from blood (not recorded which). CDR3 DNA: TGCGCCAGCAGCCAGCGGCAGGGCGGGATGACCTACGAGCAGTACTTC. Translating it yields CASSQRQGGMTYEQYF.